Given below is one TCR beta chain in context. The entry originates in a study of blood T cell repertoires in COVID-19. Clones were read by immunoSEQ multiplex PCR, and TCRdb kept only the in-frame ones, dropping some. The profile shows 66,000 or so clones, about 82% of them singletons. CDR3 size: 14 residues. The germline CDR1 and CDR2 sequences are ENHRY and SYGVKD. Trimming removed 4 bases from V and 3 bases from J; junction bases left unmatched: 1. The clonotype was recovered from a human donor in a cohort sampled during active COVID-19. Sequenced material: peripheral blood. V and J are TRBV10-3 and TRBJ1-2; 11 nucleotides align to TRBD1. CDR3 sequence: CAISGDRGDYGYTF. In DNA form, the CDR3 reads TGTGCCATCAGTGGGGACAGGGGGGACTATGGCTACACCTTC.